Each of the 16 T cell receptor beta chains below was sequenced from the same sample in a study of blood T cell repertoires in COVID-19. Generated by immunoSEQ multiplex PCR, the TCRdb table keeps only in-frame clones and is missing some. The sample yields 65,000 to 90,000 clones, roughly 84% seen once. The sequenced sample was peripheral blood. The receptors stem from a young woman with acute or convalescent COVID-19.

The chain links TRBV9 to TRBJ1-2; TRBD1 might be the D (5 bases). V lost 3 bases and J lost 4, with 25 bases in between. The V gene's germline CDR1 is SGDLS and CDR2 YYNGEE. CDR3 length: 18 residues. The CDR3 protein is CASSAHLTVRGTGYGYTF. CDR3 nucleotide sequence: TGTGCCAGCAGCGCGCATCTTACCGTAAGGGGCACGGGCTATGGCTACACCTTC.

V gene TRBV28 combines with J gene TRBJ1-3; a possible D gene is TRBD1 (5 bases). Looked up from germline, CDR1 is MDHEN and CDR2 is SYDVKM. V lost 3 bases, J lost 2 bases, and 20 bases lay in between. The CDR3 runs to 18 residues. The DNA of the CDR3 is TGTGCCAGCAGTTTTCCGTTTCGACGGGGGGGGACTGGAAACACCATATATTTT. This translates into CASSFPFRRGGTGNTIYF.

The gene calls are TRBV6-5 and TRBJ2-1; D unresolved. This CDR3 has 15 residues. Trimming pared 2 bases from V and 0 bases from J, leaving 8 bases between. Germline-derived CDR1 and CDR2 are MNHEY and SVGAGI. The CDR3: CASSYLPSSYNEQFF. In DNA form, the CDR3 reads TGTGCCAGCAGTTACCTCCCGAGCTCCTACAATGAGCAGTTCTTC.

V usage is TRBV19 and J usage is TRBJ2-7, with 10 bases that match TRBD2. The V segment lost 4 bases and the J segment 7 bases; nucleotides outside the gene matches: 10. The V gene's germline CDR1 is LNHDA and CDR2 SQIVND (reference sequence). This CDR3 has 15 residues. In DNA form, the CDR3 reads TGTGCCAGTAGTACACTTCTAGCGGGAGTAAGTGAGCAGTACTTC. Amino acid sequence: CASSTLLAGVSEQYF.

This clone was counted a few times. V gene TRBV18 combines with J gene TRBJ1-1; 7 nucleotides line up with TRBD1. CDR1 KGHSH and CDR2 LQKENI come from the germline V gene. The CDR3 extends over 15 amino acids. The ends lost 6 bases at V and 2 bases at J; junction bases unmatched: 9. In DNA, the CDR3 is TGTGCCAGCTCGGCTGACAGGGTGGGAAACACTGAAGCTTTCTTT. It specifies CASSADRVGNTEAFF.

This rearrangement joins TRBV30 to TRBJ1-4, with 7 positions matching TRBD1. V shed 6 bases and J 8 bases; nucleotides not matched to a gene: 9. The CDR3 runs to 13 residues. Germline V gene sequence: CDR1 GTSNPN, CDR2 SVGIG (reference sequence). Here the CDR3 reads CACAGQFGEKLFF. DNA for the CDR3: TGTGCCTGCGCGGGACAGTTCGGGGAAAAACTGTTTTTT.

This rearrangement joins TRBV28 to TRBJ2-7; possible D gene TRBD2, 6 bases. Looked up from germline, CDR1 is MDHEN and CDR2 is SYDVKM. This CDR3 has 14 amino acids. Trimming cost V 4 bases and J 7 bases, with 17 bases left between them. The CDR3 DNA sequence: TGTGCCAGCAGTTCGGTCAGCGGGCCCTTTGAGCAGTACTTC. Translation: CASSSVSGPFEQYF.

V usage is TRBV28 and J usage is TRBJ2-3; TRBD2 agrees at 10 bases. Unmatched junction bases numbered 10, after V lost 2 bases and J lost 5 bases. The CDR3 covers 17 residues. Germline V gene data show CDR1 as MDHEN and CDR2 as SYDVKM. CDR3 residues: CASSLMSKRGGLDTQYF. CDR3 nucleotides: TGTGCCAGCAGTTTAATGAGTAAGCGGGGGGGCTTAGATACGCAGTATTTT.

This chain uses TRBV19 with TRBJ2-7, with D uncertain. Per the germline V gene, CDR1 is LNHDA and CDR2 is SQIVND (reference sequence). This CDR3 has 13 amino acids. V lost 5 bases and J 6 bases, leaving 14 bases between the germline ends. Written as DNA, the CDR3 is TGTGCCAGTAGTCCAACCCGTACCGGCGAGCAGTACTTC. This translates into CASSPTRTGEQYF.

V is TRBV5-1 and J is TRBJ1-2, with a possible D match to TRBD1 (5 bases). From germline, CDR1 is SGHRS and CDR2 YFSETQ. The CDR3 runs 15 residues. Trimming took off 2 bases at V and 4 bases at J, with 15 bases between the two ends. The CDR3: CASSLGVGELYGYTF. In DNA, the CDR3 is TGCGCCAGCAGCTTAGGGGTTGGCGAACTCTATGGCTACACCTTC.

The genes are TRBV7-2 and TRBJ1-4; unclear D gene. Trimming took 3 bases from V and 5 from J, leaving 10 bases between them. Germline CDR1 SGHTA, CDR2 FQGNSA. CDR3 length: 14 amino acids. The CDR3: CASSFDKYNEKLFF. The CDR3 coding sequence is TGTGCCAGCAGCTTCGACAAATACAATGAAAAACTGTTTTTT.

This chain joins TRBV6-5 and TRBJ1-5; D gene ambiguous. CDR1 MNHEY and CDR2 SVGAGI come from the germline V gene. The ends were cut back, 8 bases at V and 5 bases at J, with 4 bases in the middle. The CDR3 consists of 10 residues. The CDR3 coding sequence is TGTGCCAGCGGCTATCAGCCCCAGCATTTT. It encodes CASGYQPQHF.

The chain recombines TRBV2 with TRBJ2-7; 8 bases agree with TRBD1. The V gene's germline CDR1 is SNHLY and CDR2 FYNNEI. The V segment lost 6 bases and the J segment 3 bases; nucleotides outside the gene matches: 7. This CDR3 has 14 residues. The CDR3 sequence: CASRGDRSVYEQYF. The CDR3 nucleotides are TGTGCCAGCAGGGGGGACAGGTCGGTCTACGAGCAGTACTTC.

In this sample, this clone turned up a few times. V and J are TRBV10-3 and TRBJ2-7; 7 positions agree with TRBD1. In germline, CDR1 is ENHRY, CDR2 SYGVKD. The CDR3 has 14 amino acids. With 4 bases clipped from V and 0 bases from J, the junction kept 3 bases outside the gene matches. The CDR3: CAISGGTVSYEQYF. In nucleotides, the CDR3 is TGTGCCATCAGTGGAGGGACAGTCTCCTACGAGCAGTACTTC.

The genes are TRBV5-1 and TRBJ1-1; possible D gene TRBD1, 5 bases. The V gene lost 1 base and the J gene lost 0 bases, with 10 bases spanning the gap. The length of the CDR3 is 15 residues. Looked up from germline, CDR1 is SGHRS and CDR2 is YFSETQ. This CDR3 reads CASSLFSGMNTEAFF. The CDR3, as DNA: TGCGCCAGCAGCTTGTTCTCAGGGATGAACACTGAAGCTTTCTTT.

J is TRBJ1-3 and V is TRBV4-1, with TRBD1 matching over 9 bases. The CDR3 consists of 18 residues. The V and J ends lost 1 base and 0 bases, in that order; junction bases with no gene match: 7. In germline, CDR1 is MGHRA, CDR2 YSYEKL. CDR3 residues: CASSQVAGQGHSGNTIYF. CDR3 coding DNA: TGCGCCAGCAGCCAAGTAGCGGGACAGGGTCACTCTGGAAACACCATATATTTT.